The 7 T cell receptor beta chains below were found in one sample sequenced in a study of CD8+ T cells in alopecia areata. Sequencing relied on a cDNA template that was reverse transcribed from extracted RNA. This table comes from immunoSEQ multiplex PCR, and its TCRdb copy is limited to in-frame clones, with some not included. The sample consists of around 270,000 clones, 58% of them appearing once. Treatment of the sample: oral pan-JAK inhibitor, 5-10 mg twice daily. The sequencing here drew on CD4+ T cells sorted from blood, taken at week 24, from a patient treated with tofacitinib. These receptors all come from a human donor with alopecia areata.

The rearrangement links TRBV7-9 to TRBJ2-3; 7 bases are a match to TRBD2. Per germline, CDR1 SEHNR and CDR2 FQNEAQ (reference sequence). The CDR3 is 14 amino acids. V lost 5 bases and J lost 5; bases outside the gene matches: 7. The DNA of the CDR3 is TGTGCCAGCAGCCCGGGAGGTGGAGGAGATACGCAGTATTTT. This encodes CASSPGGGGDTQYF.

The rearrangement links TRBV7-2 to TRBJ1-2; weak D call: TRBD1 (5 bases). In germline, CDR1 is SGHTA, CDR2 FQGNSA. The CDR3 is made up of 17 amino acids. V gave up 4 bases and J gave up 0 bases, with 18 bases separating them. As DNA, the CDR3 is TGTGCCAGCAGCTCCAGGTCCAGGGAGGGGCCTAACTATGGCTACACCTTC. It codes for CASSSRSREGPNYGYTF.

J is TRBJ2-3 and V is TRBV9; D not resolved. Germline CDR1 reads SGDLS; CDR2 reads YYNGEE. Trimming removed 4 bases from V and 4 bases from J, with 10 bases in between. The CDR3 runs 13 residues. CDR3 residues: CASSLEGADTQYF. The CDR3, as DNA: TGTGCCAGCAGCCTAGAAGGTGCAGATACGCAGTATTTT.

The V and J genes are TRBV5-1 and TRBJ2-1; 7 bases match TRBD2. With V trimmed by 2 bases and J by 5 bases, 1 base remained unmatched. CDR1 is SGHRS and CDR2 is YFSETQ in the germline V gene. The CDR3 runs to 13 residues. The CDR3 DNA follows: TGCGCCAGCAGCTTTGCGGGGGACAATGAGCAGTTCTTC. It codes for CASSFAGDNEQFF.

The V and J genes are TRBV5-4 and TRBJ2-1, with TRBD2 identical over 11 bases. Germline V CDR1 and CDR2: SGHNT, YYREEE (reference sequence). CDR3 length: 16 amino acids. Trimming at V came to 6 bases and at J to 8 bases, leaving 13 bases not matched to a gene. The CDR3 spells CASTNGISGGAHEQFF. The CDR3 DNA sequence: TGTGCCAGCACCAACGGTATTAGCGGGGGGGCCCATGAGCAGTTCTTC.

This chain joins TRBV5-1 and TRBJ1-2; D ambiguous. Germline CDR1 and CDR2: SGHRS and YFSETQ. Trimming left V 0 bases short and J 8 bases short, with 17 bases between. This CDR3 contains 15 residues. The CDR3 is CASSLEPRRGDGYTF. The CDR3 nucleotides are TGCGCCAGCAGCTTGGAACCGCGCCGGGGAGACGGCTACACCTTC.

This clone was detected only a few times. The chain uses TRBV19 and TRBJ1-5; weak D call: TRBD1 (6 bases). The germline V gene has CDR1 LNHDA and CDR2 SQIVND (reference sequence). The CDR3 is 14 residues long. V dropped 7 bases and J dropped 3 bases, with 13 bases sitting between them. The CDR3 here is CASTVGQNNQPQHF. Written as DNA, the CDR3 is TGTGCCAGTACCGTCGGACAGAACAATCAGCCCCAGCATTTT. Full variable domain (missing parts from reference TRBV19 and TRBJ1-5): DGGITQSPKYLFRKEGQNVTLSCEQNLNHDAMYWYRQDPGQGLRLIYYSQIVNDFQKGDIAEGYSVSREKKESFPLTVTSAQKNPTAFYLCASTVGQNNQPQHFGDGTRLSIL.